One sample yielded the 26 T cell receptor beta chains listed below, sequenced in a study of T cells in Graves' hyperthyroidism and ophthalmopathy. Amplification of TCR beta CDR3 regions was performed using RNA transcripts as template. With the HTBI primer set, the TCR CDR3 went through a first round of RT-PCR. TCRdb itself ran the multiplex PCR reads through MiXCR, one entry per CDR3 protein. Of around 270,000 distinct CDR3 sequences in the sample, roughly 18% are singletons; the top ten hold less than 40%. Source material: blood. The source is a man between 45 and 60 years old with Graves' ophthalmopathy.

The chain recombines TRBV5-1 with TRBJ2-1; D is unresolved. This CDR3 has 14 residues. Germline CDR1 SGHRS, CDR2 YFSETQ. The V gene lost 4 bases and the J gene lost 6 bases, with 14 bases spanning the gap. The chain's CDR3 is CASSPWSAVNEQFF. Written as DNA, the CDR3 is TGCGCCAGCAGCCCCTGGTCGGCTGTCAATGAGCAGTTCTTC.

This chain uses TRBV3-1 with TRBJ1-3; D remains unclear. CDR1 and CDR2 (germline): LGHDT, YNNKEL (reference sequence). The CDR3 length is 16 residues. V lost 0 bases and J 0 bases, leaving 9 bases between the germline ends. The CDR3 is CASSQDRAISGNTIYF. CDR3 DNA: TGTGCCAGCAGCCAAGATAGGGCTATCTCTGGAAACACCATATATTTT.

This chain uses TRBV19 with TRBJ1-1, with TRBD1 identical over 8 bases. V dropped 5 bases and J dropped 1; count of bases not matched to a gene: 9. The CDR3 loop spans 16 amino acids. Germline CDR1 is LNHDA and CDR2 is SQIVND (reference sequence). The chain's CDR3 is CASSLDRARRNTEAFF. CDR3 DNA sequence: TGTGCCAGTAGTCTGGACAGGGCGAGGAGGAACACTGAAGCTTTCTTT.

This clonotype was seen only a few times. The rearrangement links TRBV7-9 to TRBJ2-3; D is possibly TRBD2 (5 bases). The CDR3 runs 14 residues. V was shortened by 3 bases and J by 2 bases, with 9 bases between the two germline ends. Germline V gene sequence: CDR1 SEHNR, CDR2 FQNEAQ (reference sequence). In DNA form, the CDR3 reads TGTGCCAGCAGCTTGGGAGCCGTCACAGATACGCAGTATTTT. This sequence encodes CASSLGAVTDTQYF. Using reference TRBV7-9 and TRBJ2-3 for the parts outside the CDR3, the full variable domain is DTGVSQNPRHKITKRGQNVTFRCDPISEHNRLYWYRQTLGQGPEFLTYFQNEAQLEKSRLLSDRFSAERPKGSFSTLEIQRTEQGDSAMYLCASSLGAVTDTQYFGPGTRLTVL.

This clonotype has just a few counts. The chain has TRBV18 and TRBJ1-4; 9 bases are a match to TRBD1. The length of the CDR3 is 14 residues. Germline CDR1 and CDR2: KGHSH and LQKENI. Trimming removed 4 bases from V and 6 bases from J; junction bases left unmatched: 3. The CDR3 DNA sequence: TGTGCCAGCTCACAGGACAGGGGAGATGAAAAACTGTTTTTT. Translating gives CASSQDRGDEKLFF.

In its sample, this clonotype was seen a few times. J is TRBJ2-3 and V is TRBV20-1; D is unclear. The CDR3 has 16 amino acids. CDR1 and CDR2 from the germline V gene are DFQATT and SNEGSKA (reference sequence). As DNA, the CDR3 is TGCAGCGCCGCGCTAGGCCCAAGCTCTAGCACAGATACGCAGTATTTT. It codes for CSAALGPSSSTDTQYF.

The table lists this clonotype with a count of one. The chain employs TRBV20-1 and TRBJ2-5; 7 nucleotides agree with TRBD2. Germline trimming cut 0 bases from V and 4 bases from J; bases unmatched to any gene: 8. Germline loops: CDR1 DFQATT, CDR2 SNEGSKA (reference sequence). The CDR3 has 15 amino acids. CDR3 amino acids: CSARDSAASGETQYF. The CDR3 nucleotides are TGCAGTGCTAGAGATTCCGCGGCTAGCGGAGAGACCCAGTACTTC.

The rearrangement uses TRBV6-4 and TRBJ2-7; the D gene is possibly TRBD2 (7 bases). Germline lookup yields CDR1 MRHNA and CDR2 SNTAGT. CDR3 length: 16 amino acids. V lost 2 bases, J lost 4 bases, and 18 bases lay in between. In DNA, the CDR3 is TGTGCCAGCAGTGACCCCGAGGGGGGGGGTATGTACGAGCAGTACTTC. It is translated as CASSDPEGGGMYEQYF.

The chain has TRBV25-1 and TRBJ1-4; D not resolved. Germline V gene lookup returns CDR1 MGHDK and CDR2 SYGVNS. The CDR3 has 15 amino acids. Trimming removed 6 bases from V and 10 bases from J, with 21 bases in between. The CDR3 bases are TGTGCCAGCAGCCAAGCTTCCGGGTCGGCCGGAAAACTGTTTTTT. Its protein product is CASSQASGSAGKLFF.

This clonotype was detected only a few times. CDR3: CASSALTVTGSVTGELFF. The CDR3, as DNA: TGTGCCAGCAGCGCACTCACCGTGACAGGGAGTGTCACCGGGGAGCTGTTTTTT. The rearrangement links TRBV27 to TRBJ2-2, with 7 nucleotides matching TRBD1. V gave up 6 bases and J gave up 4 bases; unmatched junction bases: 17. CDR1 is MNHEY and CDR2 is SMNVEV in the germline V gene (reference sequence). This CDR3 contains 18 residues.

This clonotype has only a few counts. The genes are TRBV24-1 and TRBJ2-2; TRBD1 might be the D (6 bases). Germline CDR1 and CDR2: KGHDR and SFDVKD. V gave up 9 bases and J gave up 2 bases, with 12 bases separating them. The CDR3 has 14 amino acids. CDR3 sequence: CATQGGRNTGELFF. Written as DNA, the CDR3 is TGTGCCACCCAAGGGGGTAGAAACACCGGGGAGCTGTTTTTT.

This clonotype has a count of ten or more. The rearrangement uses TRBV7-8 and TRBJ2-1, with D possibly being TRBD2 (6 bases). The CDR3 contains 17 residues. V was cut by 6 bases and J by 0 bases, with 18 bases left in between. Germline V gene sequence: CDR1 SGHVS, CDR2 FQNEAQ. The CDR3 here is CASRLKFRGSSYNEQFF. The CDR3, as DNA: TGTGCCAGCAGGTTAAAATTCCGGGGGAGCTCCTACAATGAGCAGTTCTTC. Full variable domain (missing parts from reference TRBV7-8 and TRBJ2-1): GAGVSQSPRYKVAKRGQDVALRCDPISGHVSLFWYQQALGQGPEFLTYFQNEAQLDKSGLPSDRFFAERPEGSVSTLKIQRTQQEDSAVYLCASRLKFRGSSYNEQFFGPGTRLTVL.

The chain links TRBV30 to TRBJ2-2, with 7 bases that match TRBD1. The CDR3 length is 14 residues. CDR1 GTSNPN and CDR2 SVGIG come from the germline V gene (reference sequence). Losses at the gene ends were 1 base for V and 7 bases for J; bases not matched to a gene: 6. CDR3 loop: CAWSGDRGRGELFF. The CDR3 DNA reads as TGTGCCTGGAGTGGGGACAGAGGTCGCGGGGAGCTGTTTTTT.

This clonotype came up a few times. One junction end does not reproduce the germline sequence, and a read error may be involved. This chain links TRBV15 with TRBJ1-5; D ambiguous. The length of the CDR3 is 14 residues. Per germline, CDR1 LNHNV and CDR2 YYDKDF (reference sequence). CDR3: CATRRGNSNQPQHF. CDR3 nucleotides: TGTGCCACCAGAAGAGGTAATAGCAATCAGCCCCAGCATTTT.

This chain connects TRBV2 to TRBJ2-7; 9 nucleotides match TRBD2. Per germline, CDR1 SNHLY and CDR2 FYNNEI. The CDR3 sequence is 15 residues long. V dropped 2 bases and J dropped 0; count of bases not matched to a gene: 2. CDR3 residues: CASSELREGSYEQYF. The DNA for the CDR3 is TGTGCCAGCAGTGAATTGCGGGAGGGCTCCTACGAGCAGTACTTC.

In this sample, this clonotype turned up a few times. The rearrangement links TRBV24-1 to TRBJ2-7; 12 positions agree with TRBD2. Germline V gene sequence: CDR1 KGHDR, CDR2 SFDVKD. This CDR3 comprises 16 residues. Germline trimming cut 4 bases from V and 5 bases from J; bases unmatched to any gene: 8. The CDR3 nucleotides read TGTGCCACCAGTGAGTGGCTAGCGGGAGGGAAGCACGAGCAGTACTTC. It encodes CATSEWLAGGKHEQYF.

The V call is TRBV10-3, the J call TRBJ1-1; D remains unclear. V was cut by 0 bases and J by 0 bases, with 8 bases left in between. CDR1 and CDR2 (germline): ENHRY, SYGVKD. The CDR3 length is 15 residues. The CDR3 nucleotides are TGTGCCATCAGTGAGTCGGGCAAGATGAACACTGAAGCTTTCTTT. This codes for CAISESGKMNTEAFF.

The genes are TRBV7-6 and TRBJ2-3; D is perhaps TRBD1 (5 bases). CDR1 SGHVS and CDR2 FNYEAQ come from the germline V gene. Trimming pared 2 bases from V and 2 bases from J, leaving 14 bases between. CDR3 length: 16 amino acids. The CDR3 region has the DNA TGTGCCAGCAGCTTATTGTGGACATCGCTCACAGATACGCAGTATTTT. Amino acid sequence: CASSLLWTSLTDTQYF.

This clonotype appeared many times. This chain links TRBV11-2 with TRBJ2-5; 9 bases align to TRBD2. The germline CDR1 and CDR2 sequences are SGHAT and FQNNGV. The junction had 8 bases not matched to a gene; V was cut back by 8 bases and J by 4 bases. This CDR3 comprises 14 residues. For the CDR3, the DNA is TGTGCCAGCCATTCACTTAGCGGGAGAGAGACCCAGTACTTC. Its translation: CASHSLSGRETQYF.

The chain has TRBV4-1 and TRBJ2-3; the D gene is possibly TRBD1 (5 bases). There are 14 residues in the CDR3. Germline V gene sequence: CDR1 MGHRA, CDR2 YSYEKL. Trimming stripped 5 bases from V and 5 bases from J, with 14 bases between. CDR3 sequence: CASSTQGLRDTQYF. CDR3 bases: TGCGCCAGCAGCACCCAGGGTTTACGAGATACGCAGTATTTT.

As regards this clonotype: A much larger clone lies one base from this, so it may be a read error. The rearrangement joins TRBV7-8 to TRBJ2-3, with D possibly matching TRBD1 (6 bases). The V end was cut by 3 bases, the J end by 1 base, with 11 bases between. The length of the CDR3 is 15 residues. CDR1 is SGHVS and CDR2 is FQNEAQ in the germline V gene. CDR3 region: CASSFDRTRTDTQYF. CDR3 nucleotides: TGTGCCAGCAGCTTTGACAGGACTCGCACAGATACGCAGTATTTT.

This clonotype was found a few times. This chain joins TRBV19 and TRBJ1-2; no firm D call. Trimming left V 5 bases short and J 8 bases short, with 15 bases between. CDR1 is LNHDA, CDR2 SQIVND, per germline (reference sequence). CDR3 length equals 13 residues. This CDR3 reads CASSVNSVGGYTF. The CDR3 DNA sequence: TGTGCCAGTAGTGTCAACAGCGTGGGAGGCTACACCTTC. The whole variable domain, filled in from reference TRBV19 and TRBJ1-2, reads DGGITQSPKYLFRKEGQNVTLSCEQNLNHDAMYWYRQDPGQGLRLIYYSQIVNDFQKGDIAEGYSVSREKKESFPLTVTSAQKNPTAFYLCASSVNSVGGYTFGSGTRLTVV.

The chain recombines TRBV28 with TRBJ2-6, with D perhaps TRBD2 (5 bases). CDR1 is MDHEN and CDR2 is SYDVKM in the germline V gene. V dropped 7 bases and J dropped 4 bases, with 17 bases sitting between them. This CDR3 has 16 residues. CDR3 sequence (DNA): TGTGCCAGCACCTCGACCCCTCCGGGGGGGGCCAACGTCCTGACTTTC. Residues: CASTSTPPGGANVLTF.

This clonotype has a count of ten or more. V is TRBV18 and J is TRBJ1-1, with unresolved D. Trimming took 2 bases from V and 5 from J, leaving 12 bases between them. The germline V gene encodes CDR1 KGHSH and CDR2 LQKENI. This CDR3 contains 14 residues. The CDR3 sequence is CASSPIRRGTEAFF. CDR3 DNA sequence: TGTGCCAGCTCACCAATTAGGCGGGGAACTGAAGCTTTCTTT.

The CDR3 loop is CARRTSGSNEQFF. As DNA, the CDR3 is TGTGCCCGGCGGACTAGCGGGAGCAATGAGCAGTTCTTC. The chain has TRBV30 and TRBJ2-1, with 13 positions matching TRBD2. The V segment lost 8 bases and the J segment 6 bases; nucleotides outside the gene matches: 4. The CDR3 has 13 residues. Per the germline V gene, CDR1 is GTSNPN and CDR2 is SVGIG (reference sequence).

This clonotype was found a few times. The rearrangement joins TRBV5-1 to TRBJ1-6; no clear D gene. In germline, CDR1 is SGHRS, CDR2 YFSETQ. This CDR3 is built from 13 residues. V was shortened by 8 bases and J by 7 bases, with 13 bases between the two germline ends. CDR3: CASKKGPNSPLHF. The CDR3 region has the DNA TGCGCCAGTAAGAAAGGCCCGAATTCACCCCTCCACTTT.